What follows are 21 T cell receptor beta chains derived from one specimen sequenced in a study of blood T cells in healthy people across ages (dated by TCRdb to 2013 to 2016). The library relied on 5' RACE. Sequencing was performed on an Illumina HiSeq 2500. The second PCR ran for about 6 to 12 cycles and used a J-beta primer mix along with a sample-barcoded 5' primer. TCRdb itself trimmed the public reads at Q25 with fastp, ran MiXCR and retained productive beta chains. One record per CDR3 amino acid sequence lists the most common genes and DNA. In all, the sample holds fewer than 2,000,000 distinct CDR3 sequences, and about 35% of those were seen once. Approximately 10% of the sample belongs to the ten largest clones. Sequenced: blood. The receptors here all came from a woman in her twenties or thirties in good health.

On this clonotype: This may come from a read error, since a much larger clone is one base off. The chain is built from TRBV24-1 and TRBJ2-7, with D possibly matching TRBD2 (5 bases). Per germline, CDR1 KGHDR and CDR2 SFDVKD. Trimming stripped 3 bases from V and 2 bases from J, with 13 bases between. This CDR3 region has 15 residues. The chain's CDR3 is CATSDARTGTYEQYF. In DNA, the CDR3 is TGTGCCACCAGTGATGCACGGACTGGGACCTACGAGCAGTACTTC.

V and J are TRBV29-1 and TRBJ2-5; a possible D gene is TRBD2 (5 bases). The CDR3 consists of 12 residues. Germline loops: CDR1 SQVTM, CDR2 ANQGSEA. The V gene lost 7 bases and the J gene lost 5 bases, with 14 bases spanning the gap. CDR3 region: CSAKPPGETQYF. For the CDR3, the DNA is TGCAGCGCCAAACCCCCGGGGGAGACCCAGTACTTC.

This clonotype was observed once. The CDR3, as DNA: TGTGCCACCAGTGACACGACTAGGTCCCAGGGAGAGACCCAGTACTTC. Translation: CATSDTTRSQGETQYF. The chain is built from TRBV24-1 and TRBJ2-5; possibly TRBD2 for D (6 bases). The CDR3 is 16 amino acids. Per the germline V gene, CDR1 is KGHDR and CDR2 is SFDVKD. Trimming cost V 4 bases and J 4 bases, with 18 bases left between them.

This clonotype has just a few counts. This chain connects TRBV6-5 to TRBJ1-4, with 7 positions matching TRBD1. The CDR3 loop spans 16 amino acids. V was clipped by 6 bases and J by 0 bases; unmatched bases: 7. Germline lookup yields CDR1 MNHEY and CDR2 SVGAGI. CDR3: CASSPRDSSTNEKLFF. In DNA form, the CDR3 reads TGTGCCAGCAGCCCTCGGGACAGTTCAACTAATGAAAAACTGTTTTTT.

V usage is TRBV7-8 and J usage is TRBJ2-7, with a weak D call TRBD2 (6 bases). Per the germline V gene, CDR1 is SGHVS and CDR2 is FQNEAQ. This CDR3 contains 17 residues. V lost 2 bases and J 1 base, leaving 18 bases between the germline ends. DNA of the CDR3: TGTGCCAGCAGCTTAATAACGCGCAGGGAGGCTTCCTACGAGCAGTACTTC. Translation: CASSLITRREASYEQYF.

This clonotype turned up a few times. V gene TRBV15 combines with J gene TRBJ2-3; TRBD2 is a possible D gene (6 bases). Germline V gene lookup returns CDR1 LNHNV and CDR2 YYDKDF (reference sequence). The CDR3 totals 16 residues. V lost 0 bases to trimming and J lost 1 base, with 11 bases between them. The CDR3 protein is CATSRERGGGTDTQYF. As DNA, the CDR3 is TGTGCCACCAGCAGAGAAAGGGGCGGGGGCACAGATACGCAGTATTTT.

This clonotype appeared a few times. V usage is TRBV12-3 or TRBV12-4 and J usage is TRBJ2-7, with D perhaps matching TRBD1 (5 bases). V was trimmed by 4 bases and J by 3 bases, leaving 10 bases between them. There are 13 residues in the CDR3. CDR3 sequence (DNA): TGTGCCAGCAGTTGGGGCAGATTCTACGAGCAGTACTTC. The encoded protein is CASSWGRFYEQYF.

The table lists this clonotype with a few counts. This chain links TRBV20-1 with TRBJ2-7; 10 positions agree with TRBD2. Trimming cost V 3 bases and J 3 bases; bases outside gene matches: 5. CDR3 size: 14 residues. Germline-derived CDR1 and CDR2 are DFQATT and SNEGSKA (reference sequence). The CDR3 sequence: CSASLRLAGYEQYF. The CDR3 DNA follows: TGCAGTGCTAGTCTGAGACTAGCGGGCTACGAGCAGTACTTC.

The chain carries TRBV6-6 and TRBJ1-2, with D possibly TRBD1 on 6 matching bases. Germline V gene data show CDR1 as MNHNY and CDR2 as SVGAGI (reference sequence). The CDR3 spans 14 residues. V was cut by 5 bases and J by 7 bases, with 17 bases left in between. The CDR3 DNA follows: TGTGCCAGCAGTCCGGGACAACCAATTGGTGGCTACACCTTC. This translates into CASSPGQPIGGYTF.

This clonotype was counted at least ten times. V is TRBV20-1 and J is TRBJ2-5; possible D gene TRBD2, 6 bases. V lost 5 bases to trimming and J lost 4 bases, with 17 bases between them. The CDR3 runs to 14 residues. The germline V gene encodes CDR1 DFQATT and CDR2 SNEGSKA (reference sequence). CDR3 sequence: CSAPLTGVRETQYF. In DNA, the CDR3 is TGCAGTGCTCCCCTGACGGGAGTACGAGAGACCCAGTACTTC.

This clonotype was found a few times. The chain is built from TRBV4-1 and TRBJ2-3, with unresolved D. The V gene lost 3 bases and the J gene lost 0 bases, with 7 bases spanning the gap. Germline V CDR1 and CDR2: MGHRA, YSYEKL. The CDR3 contains 14 residues. CDR3 region: CASSQIQSTDTQYF. Here the CDR3 DNA reads TGCGCCAGCAGCCAGATTCAGAGCACAGATACGCAGTATTTT.

The genes are TRBV3-1 and TRBJ2-5, with 12 bases aligning to TRBD2. Germline V CDR1 and CDR2: LGHDT, YNNKEL (reference sequence). With 1 base clipped from V and 4 bases from J, the junction kept 13 bases outside the gene matches. The CDR3 has 19 residues. The CDR3 coding sequence is TGTGCCAGCAGCCAAGGTCTCTTCCCTAGCGGGGGGGCCGTAGAGACCCAGTACTTC. Residues: CASSQGLFPSGGAVETQYF.

This clonotype came up a few times. V and J are TRBV7-6 and TRBJ2-7, with D possibly TRBD1 on 6 matching bases. Germline lookup yields CDR1 SGHVS and CDR2 FNYEAQ. Trimming shortened V by 4 bases and J by 2 bases, and 15 bases separated the two germline ends. The CDR3 sequence is 15 residues long. CDR3 protein: CASSSDRLPAYEQYF. The CDR3 nucleotides are TGTGCCAGCAGCTCAGACAGGCTACCTGCCTACGAGCAGTACTTC.

The V call is TRBV27, the J call TRBJ1-6; TRBD1 matches at 7 bases. CDR1 is MNHEY and CDR2 is SMNVEV in the germline V gene (reference sequence). This CDR3 has 15 amino acids. Losses at the gene ends were 0 bases for V and 6 bases for J; bases not matched to a gene: 2. The CDR3 region is CASSLSQGINSPLHF. CDR3 bases: TGTGCCAGCAGTTTATCACAGGGGATTAATTCACCCCTCCACTTT.

This sequence joins TRBV29-1 and TRBJ2-2, with a tentative D call TRBD2 (5 bases). CDR3 size: 12 residues. In germline, CDR1 is SQVTM, CDR2 ANQGSEA. Trimming left V 5 bases short and J 5 bases short, with 9 bases between. In DNA, the CDR3 is TGCAGCGTTCTAGGGAGTACCGGGGAGCTGTTTTTT. It is translated as CSVLGSTGELFF.

There are many counts of this clonotype. In DNA form, the CDR3 reads TGCAGTGCTTACCTAGCGGGAGAGCTCACCTACGAGCAGTACTTC. The encoded protein is CSAYLAGELTYEQYF. V usage is TRBV20-1 and J usage is TRBJ2-7; 10 nucleotides agree with TRBD2. Trimming at V came to 5 bases and at J to 2 bases, leaving 9 bases not matched to a gene. This CDR3 has 15 amino acids. Germline assignment: CDR1 DFQATT and CDR2 SNEGSKA (reference sequence).

The chain has TRBV5-1 and TRBJ2-7; tentative D call: TRBD1 (6 bases). The V and J ends lost 6 bases and 6 bases respectively, with 19 bases between them. There are 14 residues in the CDR3. CDR1 is SGHRS and CDR2 is YFSETQ in the germline V gene. Here the CDR3 reads CASTPTGPPGEQYF. As DNA, the CDR3 is TGCGCCAGCACCCCGACAGGCCCCCCGGGCGAGCAGTACTTC.

This sequence joins TRBV2 and TRBJ1-4; no definite D call. V lost 5 bases and J 4 bases, leaving 11 bases between the germline ends. Germline CDR1 SNHLY, CDR2 FYNNEI. CDR3 length equals 14 residues. CDR3 loop: CASSSGLINEKLFF. As DNA, the CDR3 is TGTGCCAGCAGTTCCGGGCTTATTAATGAAAAACTGTTTTTT.

This clonotype appeared a few times. V gene TRBV10-3 combines with J gene TRBJ2-1; 8 bases fit TRBD2. After removal of 0 bases from V and 10 bases from J, the junction contained 11 bases not matched to a gene. This CDR3 is 16 amino acids long. Germline V gene data show CDR1 as ENHRY and CDR2 as SYGVKD. CDR3 bases: TGTGCCATCAGTGAGTCGAGCGGGAGAGAAGCAGGCGAGCAGTTCTTC. This gives the protein CAISESSGREAGEQFF.

Comments on this clonotype: A much more abundant neighbour one base away suggests this may be a read error. This chain uses TRBV11-2 with TRBJ2-5, with D maybe TRBD1 (5 bases). This CDR3 spans 14 amino acids. CDR1 and CDR2 (germline): SGHAT, FQNNGV. V was clipped by 1 base and J by 1 base, with 7 bases between them. This CDR3 reads CASSLVRAQETQYF. CDR3 nucleotide sequence: TGTGCCAGCAGCTTAGTCAGGGCCCAAGAGACCCAGTACTTC.

V is TRBV6-2 or TRBV6-3 and J is TRBJ1-2, with unresolved D. This CDR3 is built from 11 residues. In germline, CDR1 is MNHEY, CDR2 SVGEGT. V dropped 2 bases and J dropped 7 bases, with 5 bases sitting between them. The CDR3 loop is CASSYGVGYTF. Written as DNA, the CDR3 is TGTGCCAGCAGTTACGGTGTTGGCTACACCTTC.